A single sample gave rise to the 23 T cell receptor beta chains below, sequenced in a study of CD8 T cells in ankylosing spondylitis. MiXCR was run by TCRdb on the 5' RACE reads, yielding one entry per CDR3 protein. There are about 150,000 distinct CDR3 sequences in the sample; 30% to 35% occur only once, and 4.5% to 6% lies in the top ten. The sample consisted of synovial fluid, either unsorted or a sorted T cell fraction (not recorded which). The source is a male donor with ankylosing spondylitis.

V usage is TRBV12-3 or TRBV12-4 and J usage is TRBJ1-6; D ambiguous. This CDR3 has 12 amino acids. Trimming removed 2 bases at V and 14 bases at J, with 10 bases between. The CDR3 protein is CASSLSSATLHF. CDR3 nucleotides: TGTGCCAGCAGTTTAAGTTCCGCAACCCTCCACTTT.

The sample holds many counts of this clonotype. The gene calls are TRBV4-2 and TRBJ2-7; 9 nucleotides align to TRBD2. V trimming: 3 bases; J trimming: 6 bases; junction bases outside the gene matches: 9. Germline V lookup: CDR1 LGHNA, CDR2 YNFKEQ. The CDR3 loop spans 15 amino acids. Here the CDR3 DNA reads TGTGCCAGCAGCCAGGGCGGGGGGGCAATTCTCGAGCAGTACTTC. It codes for CASSQGGGAILEQYF.

This clonotype came up a few times. V is TRBV20-1 and J is TRBJ1-5; 7 nucleotides align to TRBD1. This CDR3 contains 14 residues. Trimming cost V 6 bases and J 5 bases; bases outside gene matches: 10. CDR1 is DFQATT, CDR2 SNEGSKA, per germline (reference sequence). The CDR3 coding sequence is TGCAGTGCCCCGCCGACAGGGCCTTATCAGCCCCAGCATTTT. This sequence encodes CSAPPTGPYQPQHF.

The gene calls are TRBV11-2 and TRBJ2-5; D perhaps matches TRBD2 (6 bases). Trimming left V 1 base short and J 1 base short, with 13 bases between. This CDR3 has 16 residues. CDR1 is SGHAT, CDR2 FQNNGV, per germline. CDR3 amino acids: CASSLVGGAPQETQYF. The CDR3 DNA reads TGTGCCAGCAGCTTAGTGGGGGGAGCCCCCCAAGAGACCCAGTACTTC.

V and J are TRBV20-1 and TRBJ1-1, with 7 bases aligning to TRBD1. V gave up 0 bases and J gave up 9 bases; unmatched junction bases: 4. This CDR3 is built from 12 residues. Germline CDR1 and CDR2: DFQATT and SNEGSKA (reference sequence). CDR3 coding DNA: TGCAGTGCTAGAGATTCGGGACAGCAAGCTTTCTTT. It is translated as CSARDSGQQAFF.

The chain recombines TRBV19 with TRBJ1-5; 9 bases line up with TRBD1. There are 16 residues in the CDR3. Looked up from germline, CDR1 is LNHDA and CDR2 is SQIVND (reference sequence). V lost 5 bases to trimming and J lost 4 bases; unmatched junction nucleotides: 9. CDR3 sequence: CASSSATGGWNQPQHF. The DNA for the CDR3 is TGTGCCAGTAGTTCAGCGACAGGGGGTTGGAATCAGCCCCAGCATTTT.

This clonotype was seen more than once but under ten times. J is TRBJ2-1 and V is TRBV27; weak D call: TRBD2 (6 bases). Germline values: CDR1 MNHEY, CDR2 SMNVEV (reference sequence). V lost 5 bases and J 6 bases, leaving 17 bases between the germline ends. CDR3 length: 15 residues. Here the CDR3 DNA reads TGTGCCAGCAGTCTTAAAGGAGGGCCCGCCAATGAGCAGTTCTTC. It codes for CASSLKGGPANEQFF.

This clonotype was detected only a few times. This chain connects TRBV20-1 to TRBJ2-5, with D perhaps matching TRBD1 (6 bases). Trimming pared 2 bases from V and 11 bases from J, leaving 18 bases between. The CDR3 contains 13 residues. Germline lookup yields CDR1 DFQATT and CDR2 SNEGSKA (reference sequence). The CDR3 loop reads CSARNQGGSRQYF. CDR3 DNA sequence: TGCAGTGCTAGAAATCAAGGGGGATCCCGTCAGTACTTC.

There are many counts of this clonotype. CDR3 sequence: CASTKTGTSGSYEQYF. The CDR3 DNA sequence: TGTGCCAGCACCAAAACCGGGACTAGCGGGAGCTACGAGCAGTACTTC. The chain links TRBV7-2 to TRBJ2-7, with TRBD2 matching 14 bases. Germline V gives CDR1 SGHTA, CDR2 FQGNSA. The V and J ends lost 7 bases and 3 bases, in that order; junction bases with no gene match: 8. CDR3 length equals 16 residues.

This clonotype was counted ten times or more. The rearrangement links TRBV20-1 to TRBJ1-1; D remains unclear. CDR1 DFQATT and CDR2 SNEGSKA come from the germline V gene (reference sequence). Between the trimmed V and J ends, which lost 6 bases and 6 bases, there was a span of 17 bases. CDR3 length equals 13 residues. CDR3 in amino acids: CSAASNPGSEAFF. In DNA form, the CDR3 reads TGCAGTGCCGCCTCAAATCCCGGTTCTGAAGCTTTCTTT.

This clonotype turned up a few times. The chain is built from TRBV20-1 and TRBJ2-7; D call uncertain. In germline, CDR1 is DFQATT, CDR2 SNEGSKA (reference sequence). The CDR3 is 11 amino acids. V was pared by 3 bases and J by 7 bases, with 10 bases between. DNA of the CDR3: TGCAGTGCTAGTCTTACACAAGAGCAGTACTTC. Translated: CSASLTQEQYF.

The chain carries TRBV3-1 and TRBJ2-3, with 9 positions matching TRBD2. CDR1 LGHDT and CDR2 YNNKEL come from the germline V gene (reference sequence). The ends lost 4 bases at V and 2 bases at J; junction bases unmatched: 10. This CDR3 is built from 17 residues. CDR3 sequence: CASSLHRLAENTDTQYF. The DNA for the CDR3 is TGTGCCAGCAGCCTCCACAGACTAGCGGAGAACACAGATACGCAGTATTTT.

The CDR3 loop reads CASSPGSSYEQYF. CDR3 in DNA: TGCGCCAGCAGTCCAGGATCCTCCTACGAGCAGTACTTC. This chain connects TRBV5-1 to TRBJ2-7; D is undetermined. V dropped 5 bases and J dropped 0 bases, with 9 bases sitting between them. CDR1 and CDR2 from the germline V gene are SGHRS and YFSETQ. CDR3 size: 13 residues.

Ten or more counts support this clonotype. The gene calls are TRBV7-2 and TRBJ2-2; TRBD2 matches at 9 bases. J was trimmed by 1 base and V by 3 bases; bases with no gene match: 3. The germline CDR1 and CDR2 sequences are SGHTA and FQGNSA. There are 16 residues in the CDR3. In nucleotides, the CDR3 is TGTGCCAGCAGCTTCCCTAGCGGGGAGAACACCGGGGAGCTGTTTTTT. This encodes CASSFPSGENTGELFF.

This clonotype was recorded at least ten times. The chain couples TRBV5-1 to TRBJ2-3, with D possibly being TRBD2 (6 bases). The CDR3 sequence is 16 residues long. The germline V and J ends were trimmed by 4 bases and 0 bases, with 15 bases remaining between them. Germline-derived CDR1 and CDR2 are SGHRS and YFSETQ. The CDR3 DNA reads as TGCGCCAGCAGCCCCGCGGGGAGATCTAGCACAGATACGCAGTATTTT. Translation gives CASSPAGRSSTDTQYF.

The gene calls are TRBV2 and TRBJ2-3; 9 bases align to TRBD2. The junction had 0 bases not matched to a gene; V was cut back by 2 bases and J by 0 bases. The CDR3 totals 15 residues. Germline V gene data show CDR1 as SNHLY and CDR2 as FYNNEI. DNA for the CDR3: TGTGCCAGCAGTGAAAGCGGGGGGAGCACAGATACGCAGTATTTT. This sequence encodes CASSESGGSTDTQYF.

This chain uses TRBV5-1 with TRBJ2-1; 10 nucleotides match TRBD1. This CDR3 is built from 14 residues. The ends lost 5 bases at V and 4 bases at J; junction bases unmatched: 3. The V gene's germline CDR1 is SGHRS and CDR2 YFSETQ. The CDR3 protein is CASRGTGVYNEQFF. CDR3 nucleotides: TGCGCCAGCAGGGGGACAGGGGTATACAATGAGCAGTTCTTC.

This clonotype appeared many times. J is TRBJ2-3 and V is TRBV3-1; D not certain. Trimming stripped 0 bases from V and 2 bases from J, with 9 bases between. Germline V gives CDR1 LGHDT, CDR2 YNNKEL (reference sequence). The CDR3 is 15 residues long. The CDR3 region has the DNA TGTGCCAGCAGCCAAGATGGCAGTCTCACAGATACGCAGTATTTT. Protein product: CASSQDGSLTDTQYF.

This clonotype turned up a few times. The chain recombines TRBV12-3 or TRBV12-4 with TRBJ1-5, with TRBD1 matching over 9 bases. The length of the CDR3 is 16 residues. Losses at the gene ends were 3 bases for V and 7 bases for J; bases not matched to a gene: 10. The CDR3 region has the DNA TGTGCCAGCAGTTTTTTGGGACAGGGAGGAATCCAGCCCCAGCATTTT. This encodes CASSFLGQGGIQPQHF.

This clonotype was seen many times. The V call is TRBV27, the J call TRBJ2-2; 9 bases fit TRBD2. Trimming at V came to 5 bases and at J to 5 bases, leaving 6 bases not matched to a gene. The CDR3 is 15 amino acids. Germline assignment: CDR1 MNHEY and CDR2 SMNVEV (reference sequence). The CDR3 spells CASSASSGGTGELFF. In DNA form, the CDR3 reads TGTGCCAGCAGTGCATCCAGCGGGGGGACCGGGGAGCTGTTTTTT.

This clonotype was detected a few times. This chain uses TRBV5-1 with TRBJ2-7, with TRBD1 matching over 7 bases. CDR1 is SGHRS, CDR2 YFSETQ, per germline. After removal of 5 bases from V and 2 bases from J, the junction contained 4 bases not matched to a gene. CDR3 length equals 13 residues. The chain's CDR3 is CASRMDRTYEQYF. Here the CDR3 DNA reads TGCGCCAGCAGAATGGACAGGACCTACGAGCAGTACTTC.

This clonotype occurred many times. This rearrangement joins TRBV6-5 to TRBJ1-1; D is possibly TRBD1 (5 bases). The V gene's germline CDR1 is MNHEY and CDR2 SVGAGI. The CDR3 contains 14 residues. V dropped 4 bases and J dropped 7 bases, with 16 bases sitting between them. The CDR3 here is CASSFDSFGGEAFF. The CDR3 nucleotides are TGTGCCAGCAGTTTCGACAGTTTCGGTGGTGAAGCTTTCTTT.

This clonotype was seen a few times. The V gene is TRBV2, the J gene TRBJ2-1, with TRBD1 matching over 8 bases. V lost 9 bases and J lost 9; bases outside the gene matches: 16. This CDR3 spans 15 amino acids. Germline V gene sequence: CDR1 SNHLY, CDR2 FYNNEI. The CDR3 nucleotides read TGTGCCAGTCTGGAGCGGACAGGGAAATTTGTTGAGCAGTTCTTC. Translating gives CASLERTGKFVEQFF.